This T cell receptor (beta chain) was observed in a study of blood T cell repertoires in COVID-19. Study-level background: Researchers got acute and convalescent COVID-19 samples from the United States, Italy and Spain. PBMCs, B-cell-depleted T cells, or T cells provided the cDNA or gDNA that made up the material.

Germline V gene lookup returns CDR1 LGHNT and CDR2 FRNRAP. V was trimmed by 6 bases and J by 2 bases, leaving 14 bases between them. The CDR3 has 14 residues. Study processing details: Quantification of nucleated cells was approximated via reference gene primer amplification. Libraries were prepared by immunoSEQ multiplex PCR; TCRdb keeps only in-frame clonotypes and omits some of them. For V, J and clone size, that table is used; D and trimming come from the DNA. The table includes 210,000 or so clones, 65% to 90% detected once. The material sequenced was peripheral blood. This chain connects TRBV12-5 to TRBJ2-7, with TRBD1 as a possible D gene (6 bases). This clonotype was sampled from a human donor in a cohort sampled during active COVID-19. The CDR3 protein is CASGPGHGTYEQYF. The CDR3 region has the DNA TGTGCTAGTGGGCCGGGACACGGGACCTACGAGCAGTACTTC.